Below are 30 T cell receptor beta chains sequenced from a single sample in a study of CD8+CD57+ T cells in acquired aplastic anemia. The use of genomic DNA as template underpinned the TCR beta VDJ and CDR3 profiling. TCRdb re-called the reads through MiXCR, storing one row per CDR3 protein. The data contain roughly 420,000 distinct CDR3 sequences, around 72% of them singletons. Sequenced sample: sorted CD4+, CD8+, or CD8+CD57+ T cells (not recorded which) from PBMCs. The source of these receptors is a human donor in good health, serving as a control.

About this clonotype: Since the CDR3 does not end with the conserved phenylalanine or tryptophan, this likely comes from a read error. Because the CDR3's place on the DNA is in doubt, the DNA is left out and the CDR3 is given as listed by TCRdb. The chain combines TRBV7-2 with TRBJ2-1; the table's TRBD1 call for D was not verified on the DNA. Counting both end residues, the CDR3 totals 13 amino acids. Germline V CDR1 and CDR2: SGHTA, FQGNSA. CDR3 sequence: CAISAEQCTVRVV.

This chain uses TRBV7-2 with TRBJ1-2, with a weak D call TRBD1 (5 bases). The CDR3 has 15 residues. V lost 1 base to trimming and J lost 14 bases, with 23 bases between them. Germline V lookup: CDR1 SGHTA, CDR2 FQGNSA. The CDR3 sequence is CASSLGDPKGWRQTF. CDR3 nucleotides: TGTGCCAGCAGCTTAGGGGACCCAAAGGGATGGCGGCAGACCTTC.

Regarding this clonotype: This may stem from a read error, because a much larger clone lies one nucleotide away. The rearrangement links TRBV7-2 to TRBJ2-7; TRBD1 matches 9 bases. The germline CDR1 and CDR2 sequences are SGHTA and FQGNSA. Trimming took 8 bases from V and 2 from J; bases not matched to a gene: 1. CDR3 size: 12 residues. The chain's CDR3 is CASGTGTYEQYF. As DNA, the CDR3 is TGTGCCAGCGGGACAGGGACCTACGAGCAGTACTTC.

This clonotype was seen once. The junction departs from germline at one end; a sequencing error may be responsible. This chain joins TRBV9 and TRBJ1-2; 8 nucleotides agree with TRBD1. The germline V gene has CDR1 SGDLS and CDR2 YYNGEE. This CDR3 contains 13 residues. CDR3 nucleotide sequence: TGTGCCAGCAGCTTAGGGTTACAGGGGGAGATCAACTTC. Protein product: CASSLGLQGEINF.

In the case of this clonotype: No DNA is shown, since the ends of the CDR3 on it are uncertain; the CDR3 is the one TCRdb lists. The gene calls are TRBV12-3 or TRBV12-4 and TRBJ2-7; the table's D call TRBD1 went unverified against the DNA. The CDR3 numbers 23 amino acids, ends counted. This CDR3 is CDSSFYICSAKGAGPQGYNEQFF.

This clonotype has ten or more counts. The chain recombines TRBV12-3 or TRBV12-4 with TRBJ1-2, with 7 bases identical to TRBD1. The J segment lost 2 bases and the V segment lost 7 bases, leaving 4 bases of the junction unmatched. CDR3 length: 13 residues. This CDR3 is CASTGQLNYGYTF. The CDR3 region has the DNA TGTGCCAGCACGGGACAGCTAAACTATGGCTACACCTTC.

The count of this clonotype is one. The V call is TRBV12-3 or TRBV12-4, the J call TRBJ1-1; D not resolved. The CDR3 sequence is 11 residues long. The V gene lost 5 bases and the J gene lost 6 bases, with 7 bases spanning the gap. CDR3 region: CASSVSAEAFF. As DNA, the CDR3 is TGTGCCAGCAGTGTGAGCGCTGAAGCTTTCTTT.

This clonotype was observed a single time. The chain links TRBV5-5 to TRBJ1-2, with D hard to call. The ends were cut back, 4 bases at V and 4 bases at J, with 11 bases in the middle. CDR1 SGHKS and CDR2 YYEKEE come from the germline V gene (reference sequence). This CDR3 region has 13 residues. The CDR3 region has the DNA TGTGCCAGCAGCGCCACTAGTTTCTATGGCTACACCTTC. Its translation: CASSATSFYGYTF.

This clonotype was found many times. The chain carries TRBV2 and TRBJ2-5; 8 positions agree with TRBD2. Trimming took 4 bases from V and 1 from J; bases not matched to a gene: 2. This CDR3 contains 14 residues. Germline CDR1 SNHLY, CDR2 FYNNEI. CDR3: CASSGTSLQETQYF. CDR3 sequence (DNA): TGTGCCAGCAGTGGGACTAGCCTCCAAGAGACCCAGTACTTC.

This clonotype was recorded a few times. V and J are TRBV10-3 and TRBJ2-3, with TRBD2 identical over 12 bases. CDR3 length: 14 amino acids. Per germline, CDR1 ENHRY and CDR2 SYGVKD. Unmatched junction bases numbered 9, after V lost 8 bases and J lost 9 bases. CDR3 region: CAILISSGGATQYF. Here the CDR3 DNA reads TGTGCCATCCTAATATCTAGCGGGGGGGCGACGCAGTATTTT.

This clonotype was detected ten times or more. The chain combines TRBV29-1 with TRBJ1-2, with D perhaps matching TRBD1 (6 bases). Germline CDR1 SQVTM, CDR2 ANQGSEA. The CDR3 consists of 14 residues. The V end was cut by 3 bases, the J end by 6 bases, with 17 bases between. The CDR3 region is CSVDVVAGANGYTF. CDR3 sequence (DNA): TGCAGCGTTGATGTAGTAGCGGGGGCAAATGGCTACACCTTC. Filled out from reference TRBV29-1 and TRBJ1-2, the complete variable domain reads SAVISQKPSRDICQRGTSLTIQCQVDSQVTMMFWYRQQPGQSLTLIATANQGSEATYESGFVIDKFPISRPNLTFSTLTVSNMSPEDSSIYLCSVDVVAGANGYTFGSGTRLTVV.

To note about this clonotype: The junction departs from germline at one end; a sequencing error may be responsible. The chain recombines TRBV7-2 with TRBJ1-1; the D is unclear. Germline CDR1 reads SGHTA; CDR2 reads FQGNSA. The CDR3 has 14 amino acids. CDR3 amino acids: CASRDQADKQYFCF. The CDR3 DNA follows: TGTGCCAGCAGGGACCAGGCAGATAAGCAGTATTTTTGCTTT.

The chain joins TRBV9 to TRBJ2-7; 11 bases align to TRBD2. CDR1 and CDR2 (germline): SGDLS, YYNGEE. The CDR3 consists of 16 residues. J lost 3 bases, V lost 5 bases, and 10 bases had no gene match. Written as DNA, the CDR3 is TGTGCCAGCAGATGGGGGACTAGCGGTGGGTTCTACGAGCAGTACTTC. Its protein product is CASRWGTSGGFYEQYF. Full variable domain (missing parts from reference TRBV9 and TRBJ2-7): DSGVTQTPKHLITATGQRVTLRCSPRSGDLSVYWYQQSLDQGLQFLIQYYNGEERAKGNILERFSAQQFPDLHSELNLSSLELGDSALYFCASRWGTSGGFYEQYFGPGTRLTVT.

The V gene is TRBV11-3, the J gene TRBJ1-1; tentative D call: TRBD1 (5 bases). The CDR3 contains 15 residues. V gave up 9 bases and J gave up 4 bases, with 21 bases separating them. Germline V gives CDR1 SGHNT, CDR2 YENEEA. The chain's CDR3 is CASSTGPLATTEAFF. CDR3 DNA sequence: TGTGCCAGTAGTACAGGACCATTAGCGACCACTGAAGCTTTCTTT.

As to this clonotype: One end of the junction fails to match germline, which may point to a read error. The chain carries TRBV5-1 and TRBJ1-2; TRBD1 matches at 8 bases. This CDR3 contains 15 residues. In germline, CDR1 is SGHRS, CDR2 YFSETQ. The chain's CDR3 is CASSLNPGGAYGYTF. CDR3 in DNA: TGTGCCAGCAGCTTAAATCCAGGGGGCGCCTATGGCTACACCTTC.

As regards this clonotype: A junction end diverges from the germline sequence, so it may reflect a read error. The chain links TRBV12-3 or TRBV12-4 to TRBJ2-7; D unresolved. This CDR3 spans 13 amino acids. As DNA, the CDR3 is TGTACCAGCAGTTTGCCCCAACCCTACGAGCAGTACTTC. Amino acid sequence: CTSSLPQPYEQYF.

With regard to this clonotype: The germline gene is not matched at one end of the junction; a read error may be the cause. This rearrangement joins TRBV2 to TRBJ2-1; TRBD1 is a possible D gene (6 bases). Germline CDR1 reads SNHLY; CDR2 reads FYNNEI. The CDR3 is 10 residues long. The CDR3 sequence: CASRGNRVAF. The CDR3 coding sequence is TGTGCCAGCAGAGGGAACAGGGTAGCATTC.

This clonotype was found once. The rearrangement joins TRBV2 to TRBJ1-1, with D maybe TRBD1 (5 bases). The CDR3 consists of 12 residues. CDR1 is SNHLY and CDR2 is FYNNEI in the germline V gene. Trimming pared 5 bases from V and 7 bases from J, leaving 11 bases between. CDR3 region: CASSTTGREAFF. The CDR3 coding sequence is TGTGCCAGCAGTACCACAGGCCGTGAAGCTTTCTTT.

The gene calls are TRBV7-7 and TRBJ1-2; the D gene is possibly TRBD1 (5 bases). The V end lost 7 bases, the J end lost 6 bases, and 15 bases lay between the germline ends. The V gene's germline CDR1 is SSHAT and CDR2 FNYEAQ (reference sequence). The CDR3 is made up of 13 amino acids. In DNA form, the CDR3 reads TGTGCCAGCAAGACCCGACAGACCAATGGCTACACCTTC. The encoded protein is CASKTRQTNGYTF.

A note on this clonotype: Mismatch with germline at one junction end may stem from a read error. The chain has TRBV5-1 and TRBJ1-1; unclear D gene. CDR3 length: 14 residues. Looked up from germline, CDR1 is SGHRS and CDR2 is YFSETQ. DNA of the CDR3: TGTGCCAGCAGCCGCGAGATAGTGAACACTGAAGCTTTCTTT. This sequence encodes CASSREIVNTEAFF.

The chain uses TRBV19 and TRBJ2-5; tentative D call: TRBD2 (7 bases). Trimming shortened V by 3 bases and J by 2 bases, and 22 bases separated the two germline ends. There are 18 residues in the CDR3. Germline V gene data show CDR1 as LNHDA and CDR2 as SQIVND (reference sequence). The CDR3 DNA sequence: TGTGCCAGTAGTATCCTTAGTACTAGCGCGGGACAACAAGAGACCCAGTACTTC. Translated, it gives CASSILSTSAGQQETQYF. Full variable domain (missing parts from reference TRBV19 and TRBJ2-5): DGGITQSPKYLFRKEGQNVTLSCEQNLNHDAMYWYRQDPGQGLRLIYYSQIVNDFQKGDIAEGYSVSREKKESFPLTVTSAQKNPTAFYLCASSILSTSAGQQETQYFGPGTRLLVL.

This clonotype has just one count. In this CDR3 the conserved last residue, phenylalanine or tryptophan, is missing, so a read error is likely. The DNA is left out, because the CDR3 cannot be placed on it with certainty; the CDR3 is given as TCRdb lists it. The chain uses TRBV7-7 and TRBJ2-2. Germline V gene data show CDR1 as SSHAT and CDR2 as FNYEAQ (reference sequence). The CDR3 is 11 residues long, counting both termini. The CDR3 sequence: CASSSTGERLL.

Of note for this clonotype: The junction does not match germline at one end; this may be a read error. This rearrangement joins TRBV5-1 to TRBJ1-2; D call uncertain. There are 13 residues in the CDR3. The germline CDR1 and CDR2 sequences are SGHRS and YFSETQ. The chain's CDR3 is CASSLDVGYDYTF. DNA of the CDR3: TGTGCCAGCAGCTTGGATGTCGGTTATGACTACACCTTC.

This sequence joins TRBV20-1 and TRBJ2-1, with TRBD1 matching 8 bases. Germline V gene sequence: CDR1 DFQATT, CDR2 SNEGSKA (reference sequence). The length of the CDR3 is 16 residues. Losses at the gene ends were 6 bases for V and 3 bases for J; bases not matched to a gene: 13. CDR3 bases: TGCAGTGCCCCGACAGGGGATGGCTATGTCTACAATGAGCAGTTCTTC. It codes for CSAPTGDGYVYNEQFF.

This clonotype has at least ten counts. The rearrangement links TRBV29-1 to TRBJ2-7; D possibly corresponds to TRBD2 (5 bases). The CDR3 consists of 14 residues. Trimming took off 1 base at V and 3 bases at J, with 13 bases between the two ends. Germline CDR1 SQVTM, CDR2 ANQGSEA. The CDR3 nucleotides read TGCAGCGTTGAAGGTGGACGGGGTTTCTACGAGCAGTACTTC. Translating gives CSVEGGRGFYEQYF.

In the case of this clonotype: Because the CDR3's place on the DNA is in doubt, the DNA is left out and the CDR3 is given as listed by TCRdb. The rearrangement uses TRBV7-9 and TRBJ2-1; no check of the table's D call, TRBD1, against the DNA was made. The length of the CDR3 is 15 amino acids, counting both ends. CDR1 is SEHNR, CDR2 FQNEAQ, per germline (reference sequence). Here the CDR3 reads CASSPWTAMSSSSFF.

This clonotype came up many times. The chain couples TRBV5-1 to TRBJ2-6; D call uncertain. This CDR3 has 18 amino acids. CDR1 SGHRS and CDR2 YFSETQ come from the germline V gene. The V end lost 0 bases, the J end lost 0 bases, and 13 bases lay between the germline ends. The CDR3 region has the DNA TGCGCCAGCAGCTTGGTTGCCGGAATACTCTCTGGGGCCAACGTCCTGACTTTC. It translates to CASSLVAGILSGANVLTF.

A word on this clonotype: The DNA is left out, because the CDR3 cannot be placed on it with certainty; the CDR3 is given as TCRdb lists it. J is TRBJ1-6 and V is TRBV11-2; the table's D call TRBD1 went unverified against the DNA. A total of 15 residues make up the CDR3, ends included. CDR1 and CDR2 (germline): SGHAT, FQNNGV. The CDR3 region is CASSPQGDGYTFGHF.

Ten or more counts support this clonotype. The chain combines TRBV30 with TRBJ2-3; D is undetermined. The germline CDR1 and CDR2 sequences are GTSNPN and SVGIG (reference sequence). Trimming cost V 2 bases and J 4 bases, with 16 bases left between them. There are 15 residues in the CDR3. The CDR3 spells CAWSLPLLGADTQYF. The CDR3 bases are TGTGCCTGGAGTTTACCTCTCCTTGGAGCAGATACGCAGTATTTT.

This chain joins TRBV6-2 or TRBV6-3 and TRBJ2-3; the D is unclear. Between the trimmed V and J ends, which lost 4 bases and 6 bases, there was a span of 17 bases. Per the germline V gene, CDR1 is MNHEY and CDR2 is SVGEGT. The CDR3 consists of 15 residues. The CDR3 nucleotides are TGTGCCAGCAGTTTCCTTGCGGTGACCGTGGATACGCAGTATTTT. The encoded protein is CASSFLAVTVDTQYF.